This T cell receptor beta chain was identified during a study of T-cell reconstitution after alpha-beta-depleted transplantation in children. Molecular barcoding with unique molecular identifiers was used for the TCRbeta library. TCRdb passed the PCR reads through MiXCR, listing each CDR3 protein once. The table shows some 550,000 distinct CDR3 sequences, with about a sixth occurring only once. This clonotype has more than one count but fewer than ten. The CDR3 covers 14 residues. CDR1 is MGHRA, CDR2 YSYEKL, per germline. With 7 bases clipped from V and 5 bases from J, the junction kept 6 bases outside the gene matches.

This material consisted of PBMCs from the stem cell graft donor, taken from the stem cell graft. This clonotype was obtained from a human donor who donated a stem cell graft to a child with acute lymphoblastic leukemia. The chain combines TRBV4-1 with TRBJ1-1; 11 positions match TRBD1. CDR3: CASTTGQGGTEAFF. Here the CDR3 DNA reads TGCGCCAGCACAACGGGACAGGGGGGAACTGAAGCTTTCTTT.